This note documents a single T cell receptor (beta chain) sequence. No antigen is known for it. These data originate in a study of cytomegalovirus exposure and HLA in healthy donors. The study's findings and limits: Evidence from a later analysis indicated that most CMV-associated TCR beta chains looked HLA-restricted. Presence/absence analysis assumed near-uniform sequencing depth across donors. Fewer N-insertions than the approximately 700-donor mean were reportedly shown by an Asian-associated ancestry cluster in a later analysis.

Donors were nominally healthy when sampled, though unrecorded immune exposures were likely. Germline loops: CDR1 SGHRS, CDR2 YFSETQ. CDR3 length: 15 residues. The V end was cut by 4 bases, the J end by 2 bases, with 16 bases between. PCR was performed using 60 Vbeta and 13 Jbeta primers. Sequencing used immunoSEQ multiplex PCR; TCRdb keeps in-frame clones, though not all of them. The sample lists around 93,000 clones; over 60% were seen once. The rearrangement links TRBV5-1 to TRBJ2-7; D might be TRBD2 (6 bases). The TCR sequence derives from a boy aged 5-17 years in good health and CMV-seropositive. Sequenced sample: PBMCs. The DNA for the CDR3 is TGCGCCAGCAGCCCCCGGGACGGAGGGGCCTACGAGCAGTACTTC. Translation: CASSPRDGGAYEQYF.